This T cell receptor (beta chain) was sequenced for a study of early T cells in non-severe SARS-CoV-2 infection (dated by TCRdb to the early 2020s). Notes on the research overall: Because TCR sequencing was done on bulk RNA from unsorted whole blood, the alpha and beta chains could not be paired.

This was a case-control study nested in a cohort of healthcare workers in London, UK, who had nasopharyngeal swab PCR tests and blood samples taken every week. Healthcare workers were recruited between 23 and 31 March 2020, during the week of the UK lockdown, and were followed weekly for up to about 16 weeks. To prepare the library, 5' RACE was applied. The data were produced on a NextSeq 500. In the TCR library protocol, unique molecular identifiers were attached to individual cDNA molecules to correct for PCR bias and sequencing error. Both TCR alpha and beta chains were sequenced, and tight co-correlation was observed between alpha and beta sequence abundances in each sample. Per the original workflow: V gene, J gene and CDR3 annotation of TCR sequences was performed with Decombinator V4. Expanded TCRs were defined as changing significantly between any two time points under a Poisson model with p below 0.0001. TCR abundances were normalised to the total number of TCRs sequenced per sample and were expressed as counts per million. TRAV1-2 paired with TRAJ12, TRAJ20 or TRAJ33 defined MAIT TCRs, while TRAV10 paired with TRAJ18 defined iNKT TCRs. VDJdb, accessed 1 November 2021, was searched for CMV, EBV and SARS-CoV-2 annotated TCRs, with TCRs annotated for multiple antigens excluded. TCRdb passed the public sequencing reads through fastp at Q25 and MiXCR, retaining productive beta sequences. Each record represents a unique CDR3 protein, reported with the most common genes and DNA among its rows. TCRdb assigned the V and J calls; the authors' analysis was not used. The table for this sample lists approximately 81,000 distinct CDR3 sequences; about 14% of them were counted only once. Of the sample, 3% is held by the ten largest clones.

Findings and caveats that apply to the study as a whole: Matching against VDJdb was skewed toward anti-spike CD8 responses, likely underestimated virus-specific expansions, and missed private and CD4 specificities.

Based on the germline V gene, the CDR1 and CDR2 sequences are SNHLY and FYNNEI. From V the trimming removes 6 bases and from J it removes 8 bases, while the gene matches leave 9 bases of the junction unaccounted for. The CDR3 has 14 amino acids, counting the end cysteine and phenylalanine. Only the CDR3 part of the read is kept: 42 bases, read in frame from the first base. A few counts support this clonotype. The antigen this receptor binds is unknown. Base qualities are missing; no much larger clone stands one base away. The TCR originated in an adult who was a healthcare worker with PCR-confirmed SARS-CoV-2 infection or an uninfected control (not recorded which). The specimen sequenced was whole blood. The V and J genes are TRBV2 and TRBJ1-2; TRBD1 lines up with 10 middle nucleotides. CDR3 protein: CASSLRTGGRGYTF. Here is the DNA: TGTGCCAGCAGCCTACGGACAGGGGGTCGCGGCTACACCTTC.